This is a list of T cell receptor beta chains from one sample in a study of identical twins. Each CDR3 protein is one row after TCRdb ran MiXCR on the 5' RACE reads. This table has approximately 300,000 distinct CDR3 sequences, nearly 9.5% appearing once. In addition, the sample was reused for a study of yellow fever vaccine responses in identical twins.

Specimen: CD8+ T cells sorted from blood. The receptors stem from a woman between 18 and 29 years old in good health. The CDR3 runs from the conserved cysteine through the conserved F or W. The order of the fields is V gene, clone size, CDR3 protein. Where a row states a size, it is once, few, many or the class of an expanded clone; other rows omit it.

TRBV10-3,many,CAILRDREGEQYF
TRBV7-9,many,CASSLAILASIDEQYF
TRBV12-3/TRBV12-4,many,CASSLGSPTKQPQHF
TRBV6-1,many,CASSPDRGGWELFF
TRBV7-6,few,CASSSRSSYGREGEETQYF
TRBV5-6,many,CASSLIFSTDTQYF
TRBV6-2/TRBV6-3,few,CASRPGTKNRILAKNIQYF
TRBV6-2/TRBV6-3,few,CASSYPRRTIPGNEQFF
TRBV27,.,CASSLSAGGQSEQFF
TRBV27,.,CATSELGSVNEQYF
TRBV29-1,many,CSVLGQGEEKLFF
TRBV12-3/TRBV12-4,many,CASSQVGLTDTQYF
TRBV7-2,.,CASSSRWSGDSTDTQYF
TRBV20-1,many,CSARTRTVEETQYF
TRBV7-9,many,CASSLVGQYSDTF
TRBV9,many,CASSVDGGVGELFF
TRBV29-1,many,CSGGQGAVDEQFF
TRBV6-5,many,CASSDSYNSPLHF
TRBV29-1,many,CSVEVPGRNQETQYF
TRBV28,many,CASSRQGARTGTEAFF
TRBV29-1,.,CSVKTNFYEQYF
TRBV12-3/TRBV12-4,few,CASSWTGGPNEQFF
TRBV15,.,CATSPGGGPYEQYF
TRBV6-5,.,CASSYASGRGYEQYF
TRBV28,few,CASNEVSGSYEQYF
TRBV29-1,many,CSVDLSGIGNEQFF
TRBV19,.,CASSIQDPDTQYF
TRBV6-5,.,CASRLREGAGETQYF
TRBV7-9,.,CASSTRQGEQYF
TRBV28,.,CASSFHRAVYEQYF
TRBV7-6,.,CASSGGGQYNEQFF
TRBV6-1,.,CASRLEGYTF
TRBV19,.,CASSEPPTGGFNQETQYF
TRBV7-8,.,CASSLTWNTEAFF
TRBV13,many,CASSLGLTGELFF
TRBV10-2,many,CASRKTAGSNGELFF
TRBV12-3/TRBV12-4,.,CASIQMGSQETQYF
TRBV29-1,many,CSASGTGLREQYF
TRBV11-3,many,CASSLISSGGYNEQFF
TRBV28,few,CASSPAKAGVDYNEQFF
TRBV6-2/TRBV6-3,many,CASSYSTGREETQYF
TRBV19,.,CASSDYGTVKYF
TRBV10-3,.,CAISDTGGATAGELFF
TRBV9,.,CASSVVEAANTGELFF
TRBV12-3/TRBV12-4,.,CASSSPGLAGGPQETQYF
TRBV6-2/TRBV6-3,.,CASSYLRPPTPYEQYF
TRBV9,few,CASSVGYGASYEQYF
TRBV4-1,.,CASSRLPETDTQYF
TRBV7-2,few,CASSANREPPLYGYTF
TRBV5-1,few,CAISDPGLASYNEQFF
TRBV4-3,.,CASSQDRTTDNYGYTF
TRBV10-3,.,CAISGAGSNGAQYF
TRBV6-4,.,CASSEGHSNQPQHF
TRBV29-1,many,CSVEVRRSNYGYTF
TRBV29-1,.,CSVDQLGQETQYF